This note documents a single T cell receptor beta chain sequence. The sample is drawn from a study of Tregs in tolerant kidney transplant recipients. Assay: immunoSEQ multiplex PCR; the TCRdb copy retains only in-frame clones and omits some. The profile shows some 60,000 clones, more than 70% of them singletons. CDR1 is MGHDK, CDR2 SYGVNS, per germline. This CDR3 has 11 residues. The germline V and J ends were trimmed by 5 bases and 5 bases, with 5 bases remaining between them. The chain employs TRBV25-1 and TRBJ2-3; no reliable D call. Specimen: CD4+ T cells from blood. The TCR comes from a human donor in good health. The CDR3 nucleotides read TGTGCCAGCAGTCCTAGAGATACGCAGTATTTT. Protein product: CASSPRDTQYF.